This record looks at one T cell receptor beta chain sequence and its context. The sample belongs to a study of blood T cell repertoires in COVID-19. In the study overall: Whether acute or convalescent, the COVID-19 samples came from the United States, Italy and Spain. T cells, B-cell-depleted T cells, or PBMCs supplied cDNA or gDNA.

Per the original methods: The assay estimated nucleated cells by amplifying reference gene primers. TCRdb's copy holds only in-frame clones and misses some; the assay was immunoSEQ multiplex PCR. D and trimming come from the DNA, and the V and J calls and clone size come from that table. The sample carries fewer than 300,000 clones, 75% to 90% recorded once. The sample consisted of peripheral blood. This sequence was found in a man aged 25 to 45 with acute or convalescent COVID-19.

The CDR3 is CASSSGDGNTIYF. Here the CDR3 DNA reads TGTGCCAGCTCGAGCGGGGACGGAAACACCATATATTTT. The rearrangement links TRBV28 to TRBJ1-3; possible D gene TRBD1, 5 bases. Germline V lookup: CDR1 MDHEN, CDR2 SYDVKM. This CDR3 spans 13 amino acids. Trimming left V 8 bases short and J 4 bases short, with 12 bases between. Full variable domain (rest looked up from reference TRBV28 and TRBJ1-3): DVKVTQSSRYLVKRTGEKVFLECVQDMDHENMFWYRQDPGLGLRLIYFSYDVKMKEKGDIPEGYSVSREKKERFSLILESASTNQTSMYLCASSSGDGNTIYFGEGSWLTVV.